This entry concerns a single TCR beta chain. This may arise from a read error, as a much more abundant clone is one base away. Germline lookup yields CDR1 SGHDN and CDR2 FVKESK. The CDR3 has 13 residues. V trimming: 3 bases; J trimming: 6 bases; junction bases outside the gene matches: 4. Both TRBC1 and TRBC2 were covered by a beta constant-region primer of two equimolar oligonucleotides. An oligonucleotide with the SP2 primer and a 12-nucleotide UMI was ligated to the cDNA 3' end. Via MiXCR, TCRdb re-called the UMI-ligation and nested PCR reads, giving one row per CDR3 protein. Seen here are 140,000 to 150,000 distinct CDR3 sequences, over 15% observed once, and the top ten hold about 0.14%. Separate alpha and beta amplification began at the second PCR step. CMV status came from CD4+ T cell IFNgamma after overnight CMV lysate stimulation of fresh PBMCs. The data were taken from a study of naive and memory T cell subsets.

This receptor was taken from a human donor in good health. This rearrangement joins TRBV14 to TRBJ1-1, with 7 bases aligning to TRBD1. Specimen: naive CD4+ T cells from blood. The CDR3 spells CASSQRGRAEAFF. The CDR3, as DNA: TGTGCCAGCAGCCAGAGGGGGCGGGCTGAAGCTTTCTTT.